The 21 T cell receptor beta chains below were found in one sample sequenced in a study of vaccination effects on CD4 cells after COVID-19. Assay used: immunoSEQ multiplex PCR; TCRdb lists only in-frame clones, some missing. The table shows 65,000 to 95,000 clones, with 77% occurring only once. The antigens these receptors bind are not known. Ahead of sequencing, the ViraFEST assay grew antigen-specific CD4+ T cells using viral peptide pools. Investigators separated out CD4+ T cells once around 10 days of culture had passed. Vaccine administered to participants consisted of two doses of either BNT162b2 or mRNA-1273. This specimen consisted of CD4+ T cells from PBMCs cultured with HCoV-OC43 spike peptides, obtained after COVID-19 vaccination. The subset is: HCoV-OC43 spike overlapping peptide pool stimulation. All receptors derive from a human donor who received a COVID-19 vaccine.

V usage is TRBV18 and J usage is TRBJ1-1, with TRBD1 matching 8 bases. V shed 1 base, J shed 3 bases, and the junction held 4 bases outside the gene matches. The CDR3 has 15 residues. Germline V gives CDR1 KGHSH, CDR2 LQKENI. The CDR3 DNA is TGTGCCAGCTCACCACGGACAGGGAGGGACACTGAAGCTTTCTTT. This translates into CASSPRTGRDTEAFF.

For the CDR3, the DNA is TGCGCCAGCAGTATCAACGGGGGATCGGACACCATATATTTT. Translation gives CASSINGGSDTIYF. This rearrangement joins TRBV4-3 to TRBJ1-3; tentative D call: TRBD1 (5 bases). Germline assignment: CDR1 LGHNA and CDR2 YSLEER. Trimming left V 6 bases short and J 8 bases short, with 17 bases between. This CDR3 is 14 amino acids long.

The chain joins TRBV3-1 (or the pseudogene TRBV3-2) to TRBJ1-4; 9 positions agree with TRBD1. Germline CDR1 is LGHDT and CDR2 is YNNKEL (reference sequence). CDR3 length: 14 residues. V trimming: 4 bases; J trimming: 7 bases; junction bases outside the gene matches: 4. The chain's CDR3 is CASSLRTGVEKLFF. The DNA of the CDR3 is TGTGCCAGCAGCCTGCGGACAGGGGTTGAAAAACTGTTTTTT.

This CDR3 reads CASSPNTDTQYF. DNA of the CDR3: TGTGCCAGCTCACCAAACACAGATACGCAGTATTTT. J is TRBJ2-3 and V is TRBV18; D gene unclear. Trimming left V 2 bases short and J 2 bases short, with 2 bases between. Germline CDR1 reads KGHSH; CDR2 reads LQKENI. This CDR3 region has 12 residues.

This chain uses TRBV9 with TRBJ2-2; D may be TRBD1 (6 bases). The germline CDR1 and CDR2 sequences are SGDLS and YYNGEE. CDR3 length equals 15 residues. Trimming stripped 2 bases from V and 1 base from J, with 9 bases between. The CDR3 region has the DNA TGTGCCAGCAGCGTTGGGGGCCTGAACACCGGGGAGCTGTTTTTT. It codes for CASSVGGLNTGELFF.

This rearrangement joins TRBV7-8 to TRBJ1-5; possibly TRBD1 for D (6 bases). The V end was cut by 4 bases, the J end by 0 bases, with 16 bases between. This CDR3 has 17 residues. Looked up from germline, CDR1 is SGHVS and CDR2 is FQNEAQ. CDR3 nucleotides: TGTGCCAGCAGCTCCCGAAGGACAGAGCTTAGCAATCAGCCCCAGCATTTT. Translating it yields CASSSRRTELSNQPQHF.

The rearrangement uses TRBV5-1 and TRBJ1-1, with TRBD1 as a possible D gene (6 bases). Trimming pared 0 bases from V and 4 bases from J, leaving 13 bases between. The CDR3 length is 15 residues. Germline CDR1 SGHRS, CDR2 YFSETQ. The CDR3: CASSLGDNGGTEAFF. DNA of the CDR3: TGCGCCAGCAGCTTGGGGGACAATGGGGGCACTGAAGCTTTCTTT.

The V and J genes are TRBV15 and TRBJ2-3; perhaps D is TRBD1 or TRBD2 (6 bases each). This CDR3 contains 15 residues. Trimming left V 6 bases short and J 2 bases short, with 15 bases between. CDR1 and CDR2 from the germline V gene are LNHNV and YYDKDF (reference sequence). The CDR3, as DNA: TGTGCCACCAGTGGGATAGGGGGGCTCACAGATACGCAGTATTTT. The encoded protein is CATSGIGGLTDTQYF.

The chain couples TRBV2 to TRBJ1-6; 8 bases align to TRBD1. Trimming cost V 7 bases and J 10 bases; bases outside gene matches: 9. Germline V gene lookup returns CDR1 SNHLY and CDR2 FYNNEI. The CDR3 is 14 residues long. Here the CDR3 reads CASISTGDLSPLHF. The CDR3, as DNA: TGTGCCAGCATCTCGACAGGGGACCTCTCACCCCTCCACTTT.

The chain has TRBV19 and TRBJ1-2, with D uncertain. CDR3 length equals 14 residues. Germline lookup yields CDR1 LNHDA and CDR2 SQIVND (reference sequence). V lost 6 bases to trimming and J lost 0 bases, with 11 bases between them. The CDR3, as DNA: TGTGCCAGTAGGTCTAGTGAAGCTAACTATGGCTACACCTTC. As protein: CASRSSEANYGYTF.

The chain carries TRBV19 and TRBJ1-5; TRBD1 is a possible D gene (5 bases). Germline V gives CDR1 LNHDA, CDR2 SQIVND (reference sequence). CDR3 length equals 13 residues. Trimming cost V 9 bases and J 3 bases, with 12 bases left between them. This chain's CDR3 is CASRDRYNQPQHF. The DNA of the CDR3 is TGTGCCAGCCGGGACCGCTACAATCAGCCCCAGCATTTT.

This chain uses TRBV24-1 with TRBJ2-3, with 7 bases identical to TRBD2. This CDR3 is built from 14 residues. Germline V lookup: CDR1 KGHDR, CDR2 SFDVKD. V shed 3 bases, J shed 5 bases, and the junction held 4 bases outside the gene matches. CDR3: CATSDPGGGDTQYF. The DNA of the CDR3 is TGTGCCACCAGTGATCCCGGCGGGGGAGATACGCAGTATTTT.

The chain has TRBV5-6 and TRBJ1-6; no definite D call. The CDR3 totals 15 residues. The germline V and J ends were trimmed by 0 bases and 0 bases, with 4 bases remaining between them. The germline gives CDR1 SGHDT, CDR2 YYEEEE. In DNA, the CDR3 is TGTGCCAGCAGCTTGGCAGGCTCCTATAATTCACCCCTCCACTTT. Its translation is CASSLAGSYNSPLHF.

This rearrangement joins TRBV6-1 to TRBJ1-2; no definite D call. Germline lookup yields CDR1 MNHNS and CDR2 SASEGT. The CDR3 has 14 residues. The V gene lost 2 bases and the J gene lost 2 bases, with 9 bases spanning the gap. The CDR3 loop reads CASSELGVNYGYTF. The CDR3, as DNA: TGTGCCAGCAGTGAATTAGGTGTAAACTATGGCTACACCTTC.

This chain links TRBV2 with TRBJ2-5; D is perhaps TRBD2 (5 bases). This CDR3 is 12 amino acids long. V was shortened by 8 bases and J by 5 bases, with 12 bases between the two germline ends. Germline V lookup: CDR1 SNHLY, CDR2 FYNNEI. The CDR3 DNA reads TGTGCCAGCCGCCTAGCCGGGGAGACCCAGTACTTC. Translated, it gives CASRLAGETQYF.

The chain carries TRBV30 and TRBJ1-1, with 7 bases matching TRBD1. CDR1 GTSNPN and CDR2 SVGIG come from the germline V gene (reference sequence). The CDR3 contains 14 residues. The V segment lost 2 bases and the J segment 2 bases; nucleotides outside the gene matches: 5. The CDR3: CAWSRDSVNTEAFF. CDR3 nucleotides: TGTGCCTGGAGTAGGGACAGCGTAAACACTGAAGCTTTCTTT.

The chain carries TRBV6-5 and TRBJ2-1; D is possibly TRBD2 (6 bases). The CDR3 spans 12 residues. V lost 2 bases and J lost 9, with 8 bases in between. Germline CDR1 MNHEY, CDR2 SVGAGI. This CDR3 is CASSYPGGEQFF. The DNA for the CDR3 is TGTGCCAGCAGTTACCCCGGGGGTGAGCAGTTCTTC.

This chain uses TRBV19 with TRBJ1-5; tentatively, D is TRBD1 (6 bases). The CDR3 extends over 13 amino acids. With 7 bases removed from V and 7 bases from J, the gap between germline ends came to 14 bases. Germline loops: CDR1 LNHDA, CDR2 SQIVND (reference sequence). The CDR3 sequence: CASTTGLRQPQHF. The CDR3 DNA sequence: TGTGCCAGTACCACAGGGTTGAGGCAGCCCCAGCATTTT.

The chain recombines TRBV19 with TRBJ2-4; a weak D match, TRBD1 (5 bases). Germline values: CDR1 LNHDA, CDR2 SQIVND (reference sequence). V lost 7 bases and J lost 4, with 17 bases in between. The CDR3 runs to 15 residues. As DNA, the CDR3 is TGTGCCAGTACCCCCGCTTGGGGCCGGAAAAACATTCAGTACTTC. Amino acid sequence: CASTPAWGRKNIQYF.

The rearrangement joins TRBV4-1 to TRBJ1-2, with TRBD1 matching 7 bases. Germline V gives CDR1 MGHRA, CDR2 YSYEKL. The J segment lost 4 bases and the V segment lost 4 bases, leaving 9 bases of the junction unmatched. This CDR3 region has 15 residues. The CDR3 bases are TGCGCCAGCAGCCGTCTCCGGGACAGCCTCTATGGCTACACCTTC. The encoded protein is CASSRLRDSLYGYTF.

The chain couples TRBV10-2 to TRBJ2-1; D may be TRBD1 (5 bases). The germline V gene has CDR1 WSHSY and CDR2 SAAADI. CDR3 length: 14 amino acids. The V and J ends lost 6 bases and 3 bases respectively, with 12 bases between them. CDR3 nucleotides: TGCGCCAGCAGGGCGACAGCCGACTACAATGAGCAGTTCTTC. Translated, it gives CASRATADYNEQFF.